The next 32 T cell receptor beta chains were all read from a single sample in a study of CD8 T cells in Susac syndrome. After extraction with the RNeasy kit, 0.5 to 1 ug of the RNA was reverse transcribed using random hexamers. Using its own MiXCR run on the immunoSEQ multiplex PCR reads, TCRdb lists one record per CDR3 protein. The sample lists 100,000 to 150,000 distinct CDR3 sequences, roughly 96% seen once, with roughly 0.11% in the top ten. Material for sequencing was CD4+ T cells from PBMCs. The receptors derive from a human donor in good health.

The chain has TRBV5-1 and TRBJ2-2, with TRBD1 matching 8 bases. After removal of 2 bases from V and 2 bases from J, the junction contained 11 bases not matched to a gene. Per the germline V gene, CDR1 is SGHRS and CDR2 is YFSETQ. The CDR3 has 18 residues. Here the CDR3 DNA reads TGCGCCAGCAGCTTCCGGGACAGGCAAAGGACCAACACCGGGGAGCTGTTTTTT. Its translation is CASSFRDRQRTNTGELFF. Supplemented by reference TRBV5-1 and TRBJ2-2, the full variable domain reads KAGVTQTPRYLIKTRGQQVTLSCSPISGHRSVSWYQQTPGQGLQFLFEYFSETQRNKGNFPGRFSGRQFSNSRSEMNVSTLELGDSALYLCASSFRDRQRTNTGELFFGEGSRLTVL.

This sequence joins TRBV4-1 and TRBJ2-3; D remains unclear. The length of the CDR3 is 13 residues. The germline V gene encodes CDR1 MGHRA and CDR2 YSYEKL. V was trimmed by 1 base and J by 5 bases, leaving 7 bases between them. The CDR3 is CASSQAMRDTQYF. The CDR3 bases are TGCGCCAGCAGCCAAGCTATGAGAGATACGCAGTATTTT.

V is TRBV30 and J is TRBJ2-3; D gene uncertain. Trimming stripped 2 bases from V and 6 bases from J, with 3 bases between. In germline, CDR1 is GTSNPN, CDR2 SVGIG (reference sequence). The CDR3 covers 10 residues. Written as DNA, the CDR3 is TGTGCCTGGAGTCGGGATACGCAGTATTTT. This encodes CAWSRDTQYF.

The chain uses TRBV3-1 and TRBJ2-7; TRBD2 matches 7 bases. This CDR3 has 15 residues. V dropped 4 bases and J dropped 6; count of bases not matched to a gene: 12. The germline gives CDR1 LGHDT, CDR2 YNNKEL (reference sequence). This CDR3 is CASSLQGGSPTEQYF. CDR3 coding DNA: TGTGCCAGCAGCCTTCAGGGCGGGAGTCCCACCGAGCAGTACTTC.

The rearrangement uses TRBV19 and TRBJ2-1; D is undetermined. Trimming stripped 4 bases from V and 7 bases from J, with 17 bases between. The CDR3 extends over 15 amino acids. Germline CDR1 LNHDA, CDR2 SQIVND (reference sequence). The CDR3 coding sequence is TGTGCCAGTAGTACCCTGTCCAATCCCACGAATGAGCAGTTCTTC. Translating it yields CASSTLSNPTNEQFF.

The V and J genes are TRBV5-1 and TRBJ2-3, with D perhaps matching TRBD1 or TRBD2 (6 bases each). Germline CDR1 and CDR2: SGHRS and YFSETQ. There are 15 residues in the CDR3. V lost 4 bases, J lost 6 bases, and 18 bases lay in between. The CDR3: CASSIYREVADTQYF. The DNA for the CDR3 is TGCGCCAGCAGCATATACAGGGAGGTGGCGGATACGCAGTATTTT.

The V gene is TRBV29-1, the J gene TRBJ2-1; 9 bases align to TRBD2. Germline loops: CDR1 SQVTM, CDR2 ANQGSEA. This CDR3 is built from 16 residues. With 2 bases clipped from V and 10 bases from J, the junction kept 15 bases outside the gene matches. DNA for the CDR3: TGCAGCGTTGAACGCCTACCCGGGACTAGCAGTACCGAGCAGTTCTTC. Translated, it gives CSVERLPGTSSTEQFF.

This chain links TRBV20-1 with TRBJ2-1; no definite D call. With 0 bases removed from V and 6 bases from J, the gap between germline ends came to 9 bases. The germline V gene encodes CDR1 DFQATT and CDR2 SNEGSKA (reference sequence). The CDR3 is made up of 13 amino acids. The CDR3 bases are TGCAGTGCTAGAGATCTGTCATTCAATGAGCAGTTCTTC. Translated, it gives CSARDLSFNEQFF.

Here the CDR3 DNA reads TGTGCCACCAGCAGAATCGCGGGGGTCTACAATGAGCAGTTCTTC. Translation gives CATSRIAGVYNEQFF. The genes are TRBV15 and TRBJ2-1; TRBD2 aligns across 7 bases. After removal of 2 bases from V and 3 bases from J, the junction contained 4 bases not matched to a gene. Germline V gene data show CDR1 as LNHNV and CDR2 as YYDKDF (reference sequence). The CDR3 is made up of 15 amino acids. The full variable domain, in which reference TRBV15 and TRBJ2-1 provide the parts outside the CDR3, is DAMVIQNPRYQVTQFGKPVTLSCSQTLNHNVMYWYQQKSSQAPKLLFHYYDKDFNNEADTPDNFQSRRPNTSFCFLDIRSPGLGDTAMYLCATSRIAGVYNEQFFGPGTRLTVL.

V gene TRBV6-1 combines with J gene TRBJ1-2, with D hard to call. Germline V CDR1 and CDR2: MNHNS, SASEGT. V was pared by 3 bases and J by 8 bases, with 13 bases between. This CDR3 is 13 amino acids long. The CDR3 nucleotides are TGTGCCAGCAGTGATACGGAGCCGGGAGGCTACACCTTC. It specifies CASSDTEPGGYTF.

The chain links TRBV5-8 to TRBJ2-7; the D gene could be TRBD1 or TRBD2 (5 bases each). V lost 4 bases to trimming and J lost 4 bases, with 12 bases between them. CDR1 is SGHTS and CDR2 is YDEGEE in the germline V gene. This CDR3 spans 13 amino acids. The CDR3 region is CASSVGEGYEQYF. The CDR3 DNA sequence: TGTGCCAGCAGCGTGGGTGAGGGGTACGAGCAGTACTTC.

The rearrangement joins TRBV5-5 to TRBJ2-2, with D maybe TRBD2 (5 bases). Trimming removed 2 bases from V and 6 bases from J, with 11 bases in between. The germline V gene has CDR1 SGHKS and CDR2 YYEKEE (reference sequence). The CDR3 runs 14 residues. CDR3 nucleotides: TGTGCCAGCAGCTTTAGCTCCGGGGCCGGGGAGCTGTTTTTT. Amino acids: CASSFSSGAGELFF.

The rearrangement uses TRBV28 and TRBJ2-5; D uncertain. CDR1 and CDR2 (germline): MDHEN, SYDVKM. The V end lost 5 bases, the J end lost 5 bases, and 9 bases lay between the germline ends. The CDR3 sequence is 12 residues long. Written as DNA, the CDR3 is TGTGCCAGCAGTACCTTTAGGGAGACCCAGTACTTC. The encoded protein is CASSTFRETQYF.

The rearrangement uses TRBV6-1 and TRBJ1-3; no clear D. The V end lost 6 bases, the J end lost 11 bases, and 14 bases lay between the germline ends. Germline CDR1 is MNHNS and CDR2 is SASEGT. The CDR3 consists of 12 residues. This CDR3 is CASRLSGGAIYF. CDR3 in DNA: TGTGCCAGCAGACTCTCGGGCGGCGCCATATATTTT.

This rearrangement joins TRBV6-5 to TRBJ2-2; D may be TRBD1 (5 bases). V gave up 6 bases and J gave up 0 bases, with 20 bases separating them. Per the germline V gene, CDR1 is MNHEY and CDR2 is SVGAGI. The CDR3 loop spans 18 amino acids. The CDR3: CASSYVSGWGSNTGELFF. In DNA, the CDR3 is TGTGCCAGCAGCTATGTATCAGGGTGGGGTTCGAACACCGGGGAGCTGTTTTTT.

The CDR3 here is CASSGQGTYEQYF. The CDR3 DNA is TGTGCCAGCAGTGGACAGGGTACCTACGAGCAGTACTTC. J is TRBJ2-7 and V is TRBV2, with 7 bases lining up with TRBD1. J gave up 2 bases and V 4 bases, and 2 bases lay outside the gene matches. Germline assignment: CDR1 SNHLY and CDR2 FYNNEI. The CDR3 loop spans 13 amino acids. Filled out from reference TRBV2 and TRBJ2-7, the complete variable domain reads EPEVTQTPSHQVTQMGQEVILRCVPISNHLYFYWYRQILGQKVEFLVSFYNNEISEKSEIFDDQFSVERPDGSNFTLKIRSTKLEDSAMYFCASSGQGTYEQYFGPGTRLTVT.

The gene calls are TRBV18 and TRBJ2-7; TRBD2 aligns across 10 bases. The CDR3 is made up of 15 amino acids. Per germline, CDR1 KGHSH and CDR2 LQKENI. V trimming: 4 bases; J trimming: 1 base; junction bases outside the gene matches: 4. The CDR3 region has the DNA TGTGCCAGCTCACTGACTAGCGGGCCTTCCTACGAGCAGTACTTC. As protein: CASSLTSGPSYEQYF. The variable domain in full, with the rest retrieved from reference TRBV18 and TRBJ2-7, is NAGVMQNPRHLVRRRGQEARLRCSPMKGHSHVYWYRQLPEEGLKFMVYLQKENIIDESGMPKERFSAEFPKEGPSILRIQQVVRGDSAAYFCASSLTSGPSYEQYFGPGTRLTVT.

V and J are TRBV27 and TRBJ2-5; 11 bases fit TRBD2. After removal of 4 bases from V and 5 bases from J, the junction contained 6 bases not matched to a gene. The CDR3 sequence is 15 residues long. The germline CDR1 and CDR2 sequences are MNHEY and SMNVEV (reference sequence). CDR3 protein: CASSSVAGGEETQYF. The CDR3 region has the DNA TGTGCCAGCAGTTCGGTAGCGGGAGGGGAGGAGACCCAGTACTTC.

The gene calls are TRBV29-1 and TRBJ2-2; D call uncertain. This CDR3 has 13 amino acids. Trimming left V 4 bases short and J 0 bases short, with 6 bases between. Germline lookup yields CDR1 SQVTM and CDR2 ANQGSEA. CDR3 bases: TGCAGCGTTGGTGCTCCGAACACCGGGGAGCTGTTTTTT. Translating it yields CSVGAPNTGELFF.

The V gene is TRBV4-2, the J gene TRBJ2-1; maybe TRBD2 (5 bases). V was clipped by 0 bases and J by 1 base, with 10 bases between them. The CDR3 length is 16 residues. Germline CDR1 LGHNA, CDR2 YNFKEQ. Written as DNA, the CDR3 is TGTGCCAGCAGCCAAGATTCGAGGGTGTCCTACAATGAGCAGTTCTTC. This sequence encodes CASSQDSRVSYNEQFF.

The chain uses TRBV28 and TRBJ2-7, with 9 bases matching TRBD1. The germline V gene encodes CDR1 MDHEN and CDR2 SYDVKM. The CDR3 is 12 residues long. V trimming: 6 bases; J trimming: 11 bases; junction bases outside the gene matches: 8. CDR3 in amino acids: CASRGGQGRKYF. The CDR3 coding sequence is TGTGCCAGCAGGGGGGGACAGGGTCGGAAGTACTTC.

This clonotype occurred once. The chain has TRBV10-1 and TRBJ2-4, with D maybe TRBD2 (6 bases). The CDR3 sequence is 14 residues long. Germline CDR1 is WNHNN and CDR2 is SYGVQD (reference sequence). Between the trimmed V and J ends, which lost 8 bases and 7 bases, there was a span of 18 bases. CDR3 in DNA: TGCGCCAGCGCTGACCCCTCGGGAGAGAACATTCAGTACTTC. It codes for CASADPSGENIQYF.

This rearrangement joins TRBV5-4 to TRBJ1-3; D not certain. The V end lost 5 bases, the J end lost 0 bases, and 9 bases lay between the germline ends. The CDR3 sequence is 14 residues long. CDR1 and CDR2 from the germline V gene are SGHNT and YYREEE (reference sequence). DNA for the CDR3: TGTGCCAGCAGAGAGCGACCCTCTGGAAACACCATATATTTT. It is translated as CASRERPSGNTIYF.

V usage is TRBV19 and J usage is TRBJ2-2; D remains unclear. Germline-derived CDR1 and CDR2 are LNHDA and SQIVND (reference sequence). The CDR3 covers 11 residues. V was clipped by 11 bases and J by 6 bases, with 10 bases between them. CDR3 protein: CAGGKAGELFF. The CDR3 coding sequence is TGTGCCGGTGGGAAAGCCGGGGAGCTGTTTTTT.

V and J are TRBV3-1 and TRBJ2-1; 11 positions match TRBD2. The CDR3 covers 14 residues. Trimming removed 6 bases from V and 5 bases from J; junction bases left unmatched: 3. Germline lookup yields CDR1 LGHDT and CDR2 YNNKEL (reference sequence). The CDR3 sequence is CASRLAGVHNEQFF. The CDR3 nucleotides read TGTGCCAGCAGACTAGCGGGAGTCCACAATGAGCAGTTCTTC.

The V and J genes are TRBV5-1 and TRBJ1-4; D is ambiguous. Trimming took 1 base from V and 6 from J, leaving 10 bases between them. CDR3 length: 14 amino acids. The germline gives CDR1 SGHRS, CDR2 YFSETQ. CDR3 DNA sequence: TGCGCCAGCAGCTTGTGGGCCTCGCATGAAAAACTGTTTTTT. It is translated as CASSLWASHEKLFF.

The chain couples TRBV12-3 or TRBV12-4 to TRBJ2-4; D is undetermined. V was clipped by 6 bases and J by 4 bases, with 16 bases between them. There are 15 residues in the CDR3. CDR3 DNA sequence: TGTGCCAGCAGCCTGCCGGGTTTACGGAAAAACATTCAGTACTTC. Its protein product is CASSLPGLRKNIQYF.

The chain links TRBV2 to TRBJ2-7, with TRBD2 as a possible D gene (5 bases). Per germline, CDR1 SNHLY and CDR2 FYNNEI. The length of the CDR3 is 14 residues. The V and J ends lost 1 base and 2 bases respectively, with 9 bases between them. The CDR3 DNA reads as TGTGCCAGCAGTGAAGGGCGGGCTCCCTACGAGCAGTACTTC. Encoded protein: CASSEGRAPYEQYF.

The CDR3 DNA follows: TGCGCCAGCAGCTCCCCGGGACAGGGAACCGGGGAGCTGTTTTTT. Its protein is CASSSPGQGTGELFF. The chain employs TRBV4-1 and TRBJ2-2, with 9 positions matching TRBD1. The ends lost 5 bases at V and 5 bases at J; junction bases unmatched: 6. The CDR3 consists of 15 residues. In germline, CDR1 is MGHRA, CDR2 YSYEKL.

This chain uses TRBV19 with TRBJ2-3; 9 bases are shared with TRBD1. Germline V gives CDR1 LNHDA, CDR2 SQIVND (reference sequence). CDR3 length: 13 amino acids. V lost 9 bases to trimming and J lost 3 bases; unmatched junction nucleotides: 4. The CDR3 DNA is TGTGCCAGCGGGACAGGGAGGACAGATACGCAGTATTTT. Translating it yields CASGTGRTDTQYF.

The chain has TRBV5-1 and TRBJ2-1; 7 bases fit TRBD1. V lost 4 bases, J lost 8 bases, and 3 bases stayed unmatched. The germline gives CDR1 SGHRS, CDR2 YFSETQ. The CDR3 loop spans 12 amino acids. This chain's CDR3 is CASSLDRDEQFF. The CDR3 bases are TGCGCCAGCAGCCTCGACAGGGATGAGCAGTTCTTC.

The V and J genes are TRBV12-5 and TRBJ2-5; tentative D call: TRBD1 (5 bases). V was trimmed by 5 bases and J by 3 bases, leaving 19 bases between them. This CDR3 is 16 amino acids long. Germline V gives CDR1 LGHNT, CDR2 FRNRAP. The CDR3 sequence is CASGTTDSLREETQYF. CDR3 coding DNA: TGTGCTAGTGGTACGACCGACAGTCTCCGTGAAGAGACCCAGTACTTC.